This TCR beta chain originates from a study of blood T cells in healthy people across ages. Using a J-beta primer mix together with a sample-barcoded 5' primer, a second PCR was run for about 6 to 11 cycles. The template-switch adaptor was a 5' adaptor with 12 random nucleotides. It tagged each cDNA molecule. TCRdb reprocessed the 5' RACE reads with MiXCR, giving one entry per CDR3 protein. The data contain 710,000 or so distinct CDR3 sequences, approximately 29% of them seen just once; the ten biggest clones take up just over 15%. This clonotype was seen repeatedly, ten times or more. As yet, its antigen is unknown. Findings and limits, study-wide: Investigators viewed diversity estimates from one million T cells as underestimates, the study reported.

V shed 4 bases and J shed 7 bases, with 5 bases lying between them. Germline values: CDR1 LGHNA, CDR2 YSLEER. The CDR3 is 10 residues long. V gene TRBV4-3 combines with J gene TRBJ2-7; D remains ambiguous. The source material was blood. The sequence derives from a woman older than 75 in good health. The DNA for the CDR3 is TGCGCCAGCAGCCCGAAAGAGCAGTACTTC. This codes for CASSPKEQYF.